The rows below give T cell receptor beta chains drawn from one sample of a study of shared clonotypes between healthy human individuals. Clones were read by immunoSEQ multiplex PCR, and TCRdb kept only the in-frame ones, dropping some. The table records a few million clones, 80% to 95% of them present only once. The sequencing sample was made of naive CD4+ T cells from PBMCs. These receptors were obtained from a man aged 18 to 30 in good health. Some clones in this sample may be carry-over from other donors' samples. The CDR3 runs from the conserved cysteine through the conserved F or W. D genes are given only for firm matches. Some rows have no size entry. The others give once, few or many, or a class for an expanded clone.

d_gene: TRBD1
v_gene: TRBV5-4
abundance: NA
j_gene: TRBJ1-1
CDR3aa: CASSLTGDTEAFF
CDR3nt: TGTGCCAGCAGTTTAACAGGGGACACTGAAGCTTTCTTT

d_gene: NA
v_gene: TRBV5-1
abundance: NA
j_gene: TRBJ2-5
CDR3aa: CASSLIGETQYF
CDR3nt: TGCGCCAGCAGCTTGATAGGTGAGACCCAGTACTTC

d_gene: NA
v_gene: TRBV27
abundance: NA
j_gene: TRBJ2-7
CDR3aa: CASSREGGVGYEQYF
CDR3nt: TGTGCCAGCAGCCGAGAGGGGGGCGTCGGGTACGAGCAGTACTTC

d_gene: TRBD2
v_gene: TRBV29-1
abundance: NA
j_gene: TRBJ2-7
CDR3aa: CSAKRERGPYLEQYF
CDR3nt: TGCAGCGCCAAAAGGGAGCGGGGTCCCTACCTCGAGCAGTACTTC

d_gene: TRBD2
v_gene: TRBV18
abundance: NA
j_gene: TRBJ2-3
CDR3aa: CASSPLAGGPTDTQYF
CDR3nt: TGTGCCAGCTCCCCACTAGCGGGAGGGCCAACAGATACGCAGTATTTT

d_gene: NA
v_gene: TRBV28
abundance: NA
j_gene: TRBJ2-5
CDR3aa: CASSLSRAQETQYF
CDR3nt: TGTGCCAGCTCCCTAAGTAGAGCCCAAGAGACCCAGTACTTC

d_gene: NA
v_gene: TRBV6-4
abundance: NA
j_gene: TRBJ2-7
CDR3aa: CAPRGGHPEGASYEQYF
CDR3nt: TGTGCCCCACGGGGAGGACATCCGGAGGGGGCCTCCTACGAGCAGTACTTC

d_gene: NA
v_gene: TRBV4-1
abundance: few
j_gene: TRBJ1-4
CDR3aa: CASSQGRANEKLFF
CDR3nt: TGCGCCAGCAGCCAGGGGCGGGCTAATGAAAAACTGTTTTTT

d_gene: NA
v_gene: TRBV5-1
abundance: NA
j_gene: TRBJ2-2
CDR3aa: CASSLVAGATGELFF
CDR3nt: TGCGCCAGCAGCTTGGTTGCCGGGGCAACCGGGGAGCTGTTTTTT

d_gene: TRBD1
v_gene: TRBV28
abundance: NA
j_gene: TRBJ1-4
CDR3aa: CASSLGTGGASEKLFF
CDR3nt: TGTGCCAGCAGCCTTGGGACAGGGGGTGCCAGTGAAAAACTGTTTTTT

d_gene: NA
v_gene: TRBV19
abundance: NA
j_gene: TRBJ2-3
CDR3aa: CASSWTGDTQYF
CDR3nt: TGTGCCAGTAGCTGGACGGGAGATACGCAGTATTTT

d_gene: TRBD1
v_gene: TRBV28
abundance: NA
j_gene: TRBJ2-7
CDR3aa: CASSGTGGTYEQYF
CDR3nt: TGTGCCAGCAGCGGGACAGGGGGGACCTACGAGCAGTACTTC

d_gene: TRBD2
v_gene: TRBV28
abundance: once
j_gene: TRBJ2-1
CDR3aa: CASSLAGGGSGEQFF
CDR3nt: TGTGCCAGCAGTTTAGCGGGGGGCGGGTCCGGTGAGCAGTTCTTC

d_gene: NA
v_gene: TRBV2
abundance: once
j_gene: TRBJ1-2
CDR3aa: CASSVYRANYGYTF
CDR3nt: TGTGCCAGCAGTGTGTACAGGGCTAACTATGGCTACACCTTC

d_gene: NA
v_gene: TRBV2
abundance: NA
j_gene: TRBJ1-3
CDR3aa: CASTLEFSGNTIYF
CDR3nt: TGTGCCAGCACCCTGGAATTCTCTGGAAACACCATATATTTT

d_gene: NA
v_gene: TRBV28
abundance: NA
j_gene: TRBJ2-7
CDR3aa: CASSPPDRFPYEQYF
CDR3nt: TGTGCCAGCAGCCCCCCGGACAGATTTCCCTACGAGCAGTACTTC

d_gene: TRBD1
v_gene: TRBV7-9
abundance: NA
j_gene: TRBJ2-5
CDR3aa: CASSPRRLGQFRAETQYF
CDR3nt: TGTGCCAGCAGCCCCCGTCGATTGGGACAGTTTAGGGCAGAGACCCAGTACTTC

d_gene: NA
v_gene: TRBV27
abundance: NA
j_gene: TRBJ2-3
CDR3aa: CASTVTGTDTQYF
CDR3nt: TGTGCCAGCACCGTAACTGGCACAGATACGCAGTATTTT